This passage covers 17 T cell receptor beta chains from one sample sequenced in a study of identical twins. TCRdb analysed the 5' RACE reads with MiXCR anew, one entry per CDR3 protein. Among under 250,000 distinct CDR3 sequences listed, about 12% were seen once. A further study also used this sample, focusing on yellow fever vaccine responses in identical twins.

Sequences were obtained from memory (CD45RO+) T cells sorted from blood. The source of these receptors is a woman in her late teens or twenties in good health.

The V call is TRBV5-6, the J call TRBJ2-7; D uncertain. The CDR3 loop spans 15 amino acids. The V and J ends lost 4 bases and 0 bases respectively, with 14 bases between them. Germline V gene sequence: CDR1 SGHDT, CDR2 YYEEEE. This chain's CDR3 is CASSPTDTVSYEQYF. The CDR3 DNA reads TGTGCCAGCAGCCCAACCGATACAGTCTCCTACGAGCAGTACTTC. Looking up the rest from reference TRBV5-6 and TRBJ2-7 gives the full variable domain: DAGVTQSPTHLIKTRGQQVTLRCSPKSGHDTVSWYQQALGQGPQFIFQYYEEEERQRGNFPDRFSGHQFPNYSSELNVNALLLGDSALYLCASSPTDTVSYEQYFGPGTRLTVT.

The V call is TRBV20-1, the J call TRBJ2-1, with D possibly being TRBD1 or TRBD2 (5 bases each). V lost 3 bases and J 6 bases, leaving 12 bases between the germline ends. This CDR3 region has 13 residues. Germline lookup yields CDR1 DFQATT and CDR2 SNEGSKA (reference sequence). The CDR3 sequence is CSASLPGRNEQFF. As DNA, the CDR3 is TGCAGTGCTAGTCTTCCGGGGCGCAATGAGCAGTTCTTC.

CDR3 nucleotide sequence: TGTGCCAGCAGTGTTAGGGCAGGGGCGGCAGATACGCAGTATTTT. This translates into CASSVRAGAADTQYF. This chain joins TRBV6-1 and TRBJ2-3, with D possibly being TRBD1 (6 bases). Trimming took 4 bases from V and 4 from J, leaving 15 bases between them. This CDR3 has 15 amino acids. Germline CDR1 reads MNHNS; CDR2 reads SASEGT.

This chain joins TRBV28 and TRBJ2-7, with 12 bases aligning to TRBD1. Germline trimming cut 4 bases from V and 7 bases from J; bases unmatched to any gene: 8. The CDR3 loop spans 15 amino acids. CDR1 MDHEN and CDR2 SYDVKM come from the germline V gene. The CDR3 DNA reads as TGTGCCAGCAGTTCACCGGGACAGGGGGCTGGGGAGCAGTACTTC. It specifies CASSSPGQGAGEQYF.

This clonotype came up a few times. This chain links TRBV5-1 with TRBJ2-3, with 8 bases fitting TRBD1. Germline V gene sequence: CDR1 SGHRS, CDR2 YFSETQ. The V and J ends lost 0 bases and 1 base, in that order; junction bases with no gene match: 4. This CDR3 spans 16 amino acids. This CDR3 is CASSLAMDRGTDTQYF. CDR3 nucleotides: TGCGCCAGCAGCTTGGCCATGGACAGGGGCACAGATACGCAGTATTTT.

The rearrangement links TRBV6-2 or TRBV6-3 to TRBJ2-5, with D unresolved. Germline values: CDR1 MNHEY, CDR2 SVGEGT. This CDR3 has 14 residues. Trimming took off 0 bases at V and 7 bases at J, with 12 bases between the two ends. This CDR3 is CASSYSAAPSTQYF. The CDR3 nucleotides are TGTGCCAGCAGTTACTCGGCAGCTCCGTCGACCCAGTACTTC.

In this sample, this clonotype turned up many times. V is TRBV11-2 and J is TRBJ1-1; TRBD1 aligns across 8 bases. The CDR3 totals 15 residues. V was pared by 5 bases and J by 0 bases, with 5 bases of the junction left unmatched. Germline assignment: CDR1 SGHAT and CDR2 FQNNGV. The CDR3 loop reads CASSLQTGVNTEAFF. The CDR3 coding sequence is TGTGCCAGCAGCCTTCAGACAGGGGTGAACACTGAAGCTTTCTTT.

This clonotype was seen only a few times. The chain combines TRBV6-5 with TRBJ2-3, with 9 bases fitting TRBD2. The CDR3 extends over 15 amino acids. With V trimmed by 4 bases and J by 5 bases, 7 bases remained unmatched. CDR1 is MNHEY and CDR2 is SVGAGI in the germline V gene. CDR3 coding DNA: TGTGCCAGCAGTTTCCCTAGCGGGGTGGTAGATACGCAGTATTTT. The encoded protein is CASSFPSGVVDTQYF.

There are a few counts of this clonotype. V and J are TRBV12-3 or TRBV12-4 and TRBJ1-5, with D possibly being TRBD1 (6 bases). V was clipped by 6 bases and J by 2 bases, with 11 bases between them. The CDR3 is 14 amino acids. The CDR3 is CASRGGAGNQPQHF. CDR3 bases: TGTGCCAGCAGGGGGGGGGCCGGCAATCAGCCCCAGCATTTT.

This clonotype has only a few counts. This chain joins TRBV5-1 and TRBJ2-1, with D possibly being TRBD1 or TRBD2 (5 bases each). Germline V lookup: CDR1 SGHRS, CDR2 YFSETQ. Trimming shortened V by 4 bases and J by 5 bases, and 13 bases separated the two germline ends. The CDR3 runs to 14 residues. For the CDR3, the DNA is TGCGCCAGCAGCCAAGGGACGGGAAACAATGAGCAGTTCTTC. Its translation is CASSQGTGNNEQFF. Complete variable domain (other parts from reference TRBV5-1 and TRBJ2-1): KAGVTQTPRYLIKTRGQQVTLSCSPISGHRSVSWYQQTPGQGLQFLFEYFSETQRNKGNFPGRFSGRQFSNSRSEMNVSTLELGDSALYLCASSQGTGNNEQFFGPGTRLTVL.

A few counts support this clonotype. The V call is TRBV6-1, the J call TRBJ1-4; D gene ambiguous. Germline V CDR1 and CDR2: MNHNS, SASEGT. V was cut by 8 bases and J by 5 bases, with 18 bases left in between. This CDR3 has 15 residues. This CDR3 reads CASSRDRPENEKLFF. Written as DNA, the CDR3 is TGTGCCAGCTCCCGCGATAGACCCGAGAATGAAAAACTGTTTTTT.

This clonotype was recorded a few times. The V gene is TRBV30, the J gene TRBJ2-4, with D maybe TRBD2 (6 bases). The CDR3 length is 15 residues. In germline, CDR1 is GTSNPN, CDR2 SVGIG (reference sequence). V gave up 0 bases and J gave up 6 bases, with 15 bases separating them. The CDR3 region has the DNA TGTGCCTGGAGTGTCCCGGACCGAGCGGGAAACATTCAGTACTTC. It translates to CAWSVPDRAGNIQYF. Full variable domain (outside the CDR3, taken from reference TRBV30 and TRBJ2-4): SQTIHQWPATLVQPVGSPLSLECTVEGTSNPNLYWYRQAAGRGLQLLFYSVGIGQISSEVPQNLSASRPQDRQFILSSKKLLLSDSGFYLCAWSVPDRAGNIQYFGAGTRLSVL.

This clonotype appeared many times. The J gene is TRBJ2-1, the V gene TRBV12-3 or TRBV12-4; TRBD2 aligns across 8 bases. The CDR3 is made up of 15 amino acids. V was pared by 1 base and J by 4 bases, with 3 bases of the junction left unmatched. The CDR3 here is CASSLELAVYNEQFF. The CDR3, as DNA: TGTGCCAGCAGTTTAGAACTAGCGGTTTACAATGAGCAGTTCTTC.

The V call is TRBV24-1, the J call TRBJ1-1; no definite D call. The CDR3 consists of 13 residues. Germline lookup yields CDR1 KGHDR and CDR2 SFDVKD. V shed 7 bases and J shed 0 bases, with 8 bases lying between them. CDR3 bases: TGTGCCACCAGGCGGACGGTGAACACTGAAGCTTTCTTT. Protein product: CATRRTVNTEAFF.

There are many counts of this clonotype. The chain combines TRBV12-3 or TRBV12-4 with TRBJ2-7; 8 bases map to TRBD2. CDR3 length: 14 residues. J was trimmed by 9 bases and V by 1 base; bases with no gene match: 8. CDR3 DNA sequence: TGTGCCAGCAGTTTAGGGGTCCCCGGGGGGGGGCAGTACTTC. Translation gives CASSLGVPGGGQYF.

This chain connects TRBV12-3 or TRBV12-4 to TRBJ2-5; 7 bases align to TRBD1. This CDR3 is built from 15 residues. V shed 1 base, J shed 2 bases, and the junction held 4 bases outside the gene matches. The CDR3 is CASSLGQGVQETQYF. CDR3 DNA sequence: TGTGCCAGCAGTTTAGGGCAGGGGGTGCAAGAGACCCAGTACTTC.

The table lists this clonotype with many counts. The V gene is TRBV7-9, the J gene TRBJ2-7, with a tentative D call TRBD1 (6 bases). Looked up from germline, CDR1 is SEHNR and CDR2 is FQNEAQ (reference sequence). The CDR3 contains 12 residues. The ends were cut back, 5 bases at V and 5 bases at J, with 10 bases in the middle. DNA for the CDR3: TGTGCCAGCAGCCGGACAGAGGACGAGCAGTACTTC. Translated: CASSRTEDEQYF.